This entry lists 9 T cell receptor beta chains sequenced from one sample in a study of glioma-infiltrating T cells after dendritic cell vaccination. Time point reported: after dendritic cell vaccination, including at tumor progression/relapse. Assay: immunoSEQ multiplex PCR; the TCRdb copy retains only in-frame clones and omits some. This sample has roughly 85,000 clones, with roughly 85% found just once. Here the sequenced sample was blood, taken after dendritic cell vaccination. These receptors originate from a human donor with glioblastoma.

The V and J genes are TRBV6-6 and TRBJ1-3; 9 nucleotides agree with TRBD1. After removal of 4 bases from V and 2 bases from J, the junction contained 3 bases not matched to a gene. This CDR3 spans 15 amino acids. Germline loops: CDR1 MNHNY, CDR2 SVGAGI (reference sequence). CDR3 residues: CASSSQGAPGNTIYF. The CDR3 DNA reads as TGTGCCAGCAGTTCACAGGGGGCGCCTGGAAACACCATATATTTT.

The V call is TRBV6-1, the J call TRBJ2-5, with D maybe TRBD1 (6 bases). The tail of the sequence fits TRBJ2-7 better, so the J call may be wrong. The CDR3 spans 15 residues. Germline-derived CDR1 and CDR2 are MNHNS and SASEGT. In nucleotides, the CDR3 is TGTGCCAGCAGTCAACTTCAGGGGTTCTCCTACGAGCAGTACTTC. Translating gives CASSQLQGFSYEQYF.

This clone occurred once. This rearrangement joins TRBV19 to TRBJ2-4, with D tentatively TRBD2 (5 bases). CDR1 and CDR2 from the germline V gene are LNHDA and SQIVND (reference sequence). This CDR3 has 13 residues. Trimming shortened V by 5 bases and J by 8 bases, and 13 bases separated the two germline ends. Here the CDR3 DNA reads TGTGCCAGTAGTCCGGACTTTGGATACATTCAGTACTTC. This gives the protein CASSPDFGYIQYF.

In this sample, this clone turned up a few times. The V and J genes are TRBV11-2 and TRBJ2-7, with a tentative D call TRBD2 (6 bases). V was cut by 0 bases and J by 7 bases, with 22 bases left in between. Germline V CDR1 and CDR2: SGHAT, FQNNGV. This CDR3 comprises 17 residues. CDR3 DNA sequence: TGTGCCAGCAGCTTAGATCTTTCTCGGGGCCGGGGGAGTGAGCAGTACTTC. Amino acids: CASSLDLSRGRGSEQYF.

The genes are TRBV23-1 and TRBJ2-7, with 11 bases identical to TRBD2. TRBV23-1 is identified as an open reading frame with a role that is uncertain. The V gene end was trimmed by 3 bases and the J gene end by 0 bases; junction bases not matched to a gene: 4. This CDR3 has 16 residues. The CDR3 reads CASSHSGTSGSYEQYF. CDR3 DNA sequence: TGCGCCAGCAGTCATTCCGGGACTAGCGGCTCCTACGAGCAGTACTTC.

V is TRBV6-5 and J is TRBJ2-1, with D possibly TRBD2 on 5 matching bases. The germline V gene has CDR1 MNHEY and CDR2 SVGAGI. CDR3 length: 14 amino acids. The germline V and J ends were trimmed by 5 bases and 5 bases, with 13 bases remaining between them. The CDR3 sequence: CASSRTRAHNEQFF. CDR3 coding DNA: TGTGCCAGCAGTCGGACTCGAGCCCACAATGAGCAGTTCTTC.

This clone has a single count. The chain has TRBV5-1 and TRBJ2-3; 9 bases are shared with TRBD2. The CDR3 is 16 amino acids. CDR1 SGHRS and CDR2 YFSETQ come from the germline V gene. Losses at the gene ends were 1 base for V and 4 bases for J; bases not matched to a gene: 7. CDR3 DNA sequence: TGCGCCAGCAGCTTGATAGCTAGCGGGGACCCAGATACGCAGTATTTT. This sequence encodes CASSLIASGDPDTQYF.

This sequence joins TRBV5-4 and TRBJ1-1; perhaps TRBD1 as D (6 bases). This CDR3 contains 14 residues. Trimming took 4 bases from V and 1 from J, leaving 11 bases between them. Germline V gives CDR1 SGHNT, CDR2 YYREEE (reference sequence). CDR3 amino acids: CASSGMTGNTEAFF. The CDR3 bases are TGTGCCAGCAGCGGGATGACAGGGAACACTGAAGCTTTCTTT.

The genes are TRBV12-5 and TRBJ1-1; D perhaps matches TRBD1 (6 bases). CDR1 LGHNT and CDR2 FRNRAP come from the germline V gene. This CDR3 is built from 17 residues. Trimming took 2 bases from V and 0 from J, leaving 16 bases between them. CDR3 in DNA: TGTGCTAGTGGTTTGACATTCGAGGGGGAGATGAACACTGAAGCTTTCTTT. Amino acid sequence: CASGLTFEGEMNTEAFF. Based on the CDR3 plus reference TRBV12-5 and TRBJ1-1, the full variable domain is DARVTQTPRHKVTEMGQEVTMRCQPILGHNTVFWYRQTMMQGLELLAYFRNRAPLDDSGMPKDRFSAEMPDATLATLKIQPSEPRDSAVYFCASGLTFEGEMNTEAFFGQGTRLTVV.